The 23 T cell receptor beta chains below come from one sample, sequenced in a study of blood T cell repertoires in COVID-19. Assay: immunoSEQ multiplex PCR; the TCRdb copy retains only in-frame clones and omits some. Here the sample spans about 140,000 clones, 88% being singletons. The material sequenced was peripheral blood. Source of these receptors: a human donor with COVID-19, enrolled during active disease. The donor label of this sample is uncertain.

The chain employs TRBV30 and TRBJ2-7, with 12 bases fitting TRBD1. Trimming cost V 2 bases and J 2 bases; bases outside gene matches: 13. The CDR3 has 18 residues. Per germline, CDR1 GTSNPN and CDR2 SVGIG (reference sequence). CDR3 in amino acids: CAWSTGTGGCNRPYEQYF. In nucleotides, the CDR3 is TGTGCCTGGAGTACGGGGACAGGGGGCTGCAACCGACCCTACGAGCAGTACTTC.

This chain connects TRBV5-1 to TRBJ1-2; D gene unclear. This CDR3 spans 15 amino acids. CDR1 is SGHRS, CDR2 YFSETQ, per germline. V was pared by 0 bases and J by 2 bases, with 11 bases between. The CDR3 DNA sequence: TGCGCCAGCAGCTTGGTGGGCAGAGCCAACTATGGCTACACCTTC. It codes for CASSLVGRANYGYTF.

This clone was seen once. This rearrangement joins TRBV5-6 to TRBJ2-7, with a tentative D call TRBD1 (5 bases). Germline values: CDR1 SGHDT, CDR2 YYEEEE. Trimming left V 0 bases short and J 5 bases short, with 12 bases between. The CDR3 contains 14 residues. The chain's CDR3 is CASSLGGRVDEQYF. In DNA, the CDR3 is TGTGCCAGCAGCTTGGGGGGCAGGGTCGACGAGCAGTACTTC.

This sequence joins TRBV2 and TRBJ1-5, with 7 positions matching TRBD1. This CDR3 region has 15 residues. The germline V gene has CDR1 SNHLY and CDR2 FYNNEI. The J segment lost 1 base and the V segment lost 4 bases, leaving 4 bases of the junction unmatched. CDR3 coding DNA: TGTGCCAGCAGTGGACAGGGAGGAAGCAATCAGCCCCAGCATTTT. Translation gives CASSGQGGSNQPQHF.

The V gene is TRBV18, the J gene TRBJ2-7; the D gene is possibly TRBD1 (6 bases). V was clipped by 3 bases and J by 9 bases, with 18 bases between them. CDR1 and CDR2 (germline): KGHSH, LQKENI. There are 14 residues in the CDR3. The CDR3 spells CASSPDRSDGRQYF. CDR3 nucleotide sequence: TGTGCCAGCTCACCCGACAGGTCAGACGGTAGGCAGTACTTC.

The chain links TRBV5-1 to TRBJ2-2; D is possibly TRBD1 (5 bases). This CDR3 has 15 amino acids. V dropped 5 bases and J dropped 0 bases, with 11 bases sitting between them. Germline loops: CDR1 SGHRS, CDR2 YFSETQ. The CDR3 region is CASRQQGSNTGELFF. The CDR3 coding sequence is TGCGCCAGCAGGCAGCAGGGCTCGAACACCGGGGAGCTGTTTTTT.

The V call is TRBV4-1, the J call TRBJ1-2; 7 bases are a match to TRBD1. J lost 5 bases, V lost 1 base, and 7 bases had no gene match. Germline CDR1 MGHRA, CDR2 YSYEKL. There are 15 residues in the CDR3. The CDR3, as DNA: TGCGCCAGCAGCCAAGGTTTGACAGGGAAGTATGGCTACACCTTC. Protein product: CASSQGLTGKYGYTF.

The V gene is TRBV18, the J gene TRBJ1-4, with 7 bases aligning to TRBD1. V shed 2 bases and J 7 bases; nucleotides not matched to a gene: 4. From germline, CDR1 is KGHSH and CDR2 LQKENI. The CDR3 length is 14 residues. CDR3 loop: CASSPDRAGEKLFF. For the CDR3, the DNA is TGTGCCAGCTCACCAGACAGGGCGGGTGAAAAACTGTTTTTT.

V is TRBV5-1 and J is TRBJ1-1; TRBD1 matches at 7 bases. This CDR3 has 14 amino acids. Per the germline V gene, CDR1 is SGHRS and CDR2 is YFSETQ. V shed 0 bases, J shed 1 base, and the junction held 0 bases outside the gene matches. CDR3 sequence (DNA): TGCGCCAGCAGCTTGGACAGGGGGAACACTGAAGCTTTCTTT. Translating it yields CASSLDRGNTEAFF.

This sequence joins TRBV11-2 and TRBJ2-1; D is perhaps TRBD1 (7 bases). The length of the CDR3 is 14 residues. Trimming removed 3 bases at V and 12 bases at J, with 18 bases between. CDR1 is SGHAT and CDR2 is FQNNGV in the germline V gene. This CDR3 reads CASSFTEGARRQFF. CDR3 in DNA: TGTGCCAGCAGCTTTACGGAGGGGGCGCGTCGGCAGTTCTTC. Looking up the rest from reference TRBV11-2 and TRBJ2-1 gives the full variable domain: EAGVAQSPRYKIIEKRQSVAFWCNPISGHATLYWYQQILGQGPKLLIQFQNNGVVDDSQLPKDRFSAERLKGVDSTLKIQPAKLEDSAVYLCASSFTEGARRQFFGPGTRLTVL.

The chain recombines TRBV6-6 with TRBJ1-2; 7 bases are a match to TRBD1. The trim removed 0 bases at V and 2 bases at J, leaving 6 bases unmatched. Germline V gene data show CDR1 as MNHNY and CDR2 as SVGAGI (reference sequence). CDR3 size: 16 residues. CDR3: CASSYSTGTDNYGYTF. CDR3 sequence (DNA): TGTGCCAGCAGTTACTCGACCGGGACAGACAACTATGGCTACACCTTC.

This chain links TRBV6-5 with TRBJ1-1; TRBD1 agrees at 11 bases. The V gene's germline CDR1 is MNHEY and CDR2 SVGAGI. V gave up 6 bases and J gave up 5 bases; unmatched junction bases: 5. The CDR3 runs to 14 residues. CDR3 coding DNA: TGTGCCAGCAGCATGGACAGGGGGCTGACTGAAGCTTTCTTT. Residues: CASSMDRGLTEAFF.

The rearrangement joins TRBV25-1 to TRBJ1-5; D unclear. CDR1 MGHDK and CDR2 SYGVNS come from the germline V gene. The V end lost 1 base, the J end lost 9 bases, and 10 bases lay between the germline ends. The length of the CDR3 is 13 residues. CDR3 protein: CASSEFDTRPQHF. The CDR3 DNA reads as TGTGCCAGCAGTGAATTTGACACCAGGCCCCAGCATTTT.

As DNA, the CDR3 is TGTGCCAGTACCCGACGAGGACTTTATCAGCCCCAGCATTTT. It encodes CASTRRGLYQPQHF. J is TRBJ1-5 and V is TRBV19; unclear D gene. The CDR3 covers 14 residues. Looked up from germline, CDR1 is LNHDA and CDR2 is SQIVND (reference sequence). Trimming shortened V by 7 bases and J by 5 bases, and 15 bases separated the two germline ends.

In this sample, this clone turned up a few times. The chain links TRBV21-1 to TRBJ1-1; TRBD1 reflects the table's D call only, with no check against the DNA. TRBV21-1 has pseudogene status. The CDR3 covers 15 residues. The CDR3: CASSTRTGRNTEAFF. In nucleotides, the CDR3 is TGTGCCAGCAGCACACGGACAGGGAGGAACACTGAAGCTTTCTTT.

The chain couples TRBV7-2 to TRBJ2-1; weak D call: TRBD1 (6 bases). Between the trimmed V and J ends, which lost 2 bases and 2 bases, there was a span of 13 bases. Germline V gene lookup returns CDR1 SGHTA and CDR2 FQGNSA. The CDR3 is 16 residues long. CDR3 bases: TGTGCCAGCAGCTTATTAGGGGGACCTCCCTACAATGAGCAGTTCTTC. This gives the protein CASSLLGGPPYNEQFF.

The chain links TRBV7-2 to TRBJ2-7; 8 nucleotides match TRBD1. Trimming cost V 2 bases and J 7 bases; bases outside gene matches: 10. The V gene's germline CDR1 is SGHTA and CDR2 FQGNSA. The CDR3 is 15 residues long. The CDR3 DNA is TGTGCCAGCAGCTTAAGTGGCCAGGGGGCACGAGAGCAGTACTTC. Protein: CASSLSGQGAREQYF. Based on the CDR3 plus reference TRBV7-2 and TRBJ2-7, the full variable domain is GAGVSQSPSNKVTEKGKDVELRCDPISGHTALYWYRQSLGQGLEFLIYFQGNSAPDKSGLPSDRFSAERTGGSVSTLTIQRTQQEDSAVYLCASSLSGQGAREQYFGPGTRLTVT.

The chain joins TRBV13 to TRBJ2-2, with 8 bases fitting TRBD2. This CDR3 is 16 amino acids long. The J segment lost 3 bases and the V segment lost 2 bases, leaving 5 bases of the junction unmatched. Germline V CDR1 and CDR2: PRHDT, FYEKMQ (reference sequence). The CDR3 spells CASSLHGGADTGELFF. Here the CDR3 DNA reads TGTGCCAGCAGCTTACACGGGGGGGCCGACACCGGGGAGCTGTTTTTT. The full variable domain, in which reference TRBV13 and TRBJ2-2 provide the parts outside the CDR3, is AAGVIQSPRHLIKEKRETATLKCYPIPRHDTVYWYQQGPGQDPQFLISFYEKMQSDKGSIPDRFSAQQFSDYHSELNMSSLELGDSALYFCASSLHGGADTGELFFGEGSRLTVL.

The gene calls are TRBV4-1 and TRBJ2-7; D is possibly TRBD1 (5 bases). The CDR3 length is 17 residues. The V gene lost 2 bases and the J gene lost 2 bases, with 19 bases spanning the gap. The germline V gene has CDR1 MGHRA and CDR2 YSYEKL. The CDR3 here is CASSQSQWGTATYEQYF. CDR3 nucleotide sequence: TGCGCCAGCAGCCAAAGCCAATGGGGCACCGCCACCTACGAGCAGTACTTC.

This chain connects TRBV11-1 to TRBJ1-2, with TRBD1 matching 8 bases. Germline V CDR1 and CDR2: SGHAT, FQDESV (reference sequence). Trimming at V came to 4 bases and at J to 5 bases, leaving 9 bases not matched to a gene. CDR3 length: 15 residues. The CDR3: CASSSTGEIGYGYTF. The DNA of the CDR3 is TGTGCCAGCAGCTCGACAGGGGAAATAGGGTATGGCTACACCTTC.

The chain couples TRBV2 to TRBJ2-7; possible D gene TRBD2, 6 bases. V dropped 8 bases and J dropped 1 base, with 12 bases sitting between them. The CDR3 has 13 residues. Germline V gene data show CDR1 as SNHLY and CDR2 as FYNNEI. In DNA form, the CDR3 reads TGTGCCAGCCTCTCGGAGGGATCCTACGAGCAGTACTTC. Protein sequence: CASLSEGSYEQYF.

There are a few counts of this clone. The chain joins TRBV5-6 to TRBJ1-3; unclear D gene. This CDR3 spans 13 amino acids. V shed 1 base and J shed 8 bases, with 10 bases lying between them. Germline CDR1 and CDR2: SGHDT and YYEEEE. CDR3 loop: CASSLSGEDTIYF. DNA of the CDR3: TGTGCCAGCAGCTTGTCTGGTGAGGACACCATATATTTT.

The chain uses TRBV6-1 and TRBJ2-7; TRBD1 matches at 8 bases. Germline loops: CDR1 MNHNS, CDR2 SASEGT. V shed 2 bases and J 2 bases; nucleotides not matched to a gene: 8. The CDR3 has 16 amino acids. The CDR3 coding sequence is TGTGCCAGCAGTGAATTCAGCCAGGGGGCACCCTACGAGCAGTACTTC. This translates into CASSEFSQGAPYEQYF.